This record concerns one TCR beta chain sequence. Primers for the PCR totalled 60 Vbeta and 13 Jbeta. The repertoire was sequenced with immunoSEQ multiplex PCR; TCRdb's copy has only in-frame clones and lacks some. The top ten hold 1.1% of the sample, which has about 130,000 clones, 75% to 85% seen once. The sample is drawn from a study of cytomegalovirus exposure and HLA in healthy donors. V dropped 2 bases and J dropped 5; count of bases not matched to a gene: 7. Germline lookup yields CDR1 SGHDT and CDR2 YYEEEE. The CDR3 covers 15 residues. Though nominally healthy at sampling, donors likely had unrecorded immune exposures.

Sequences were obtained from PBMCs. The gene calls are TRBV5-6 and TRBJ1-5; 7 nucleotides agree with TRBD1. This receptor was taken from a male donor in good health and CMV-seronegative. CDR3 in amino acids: CASSLGGRGHQPQHF. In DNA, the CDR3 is TGTGCCAGCAGCTTAGGGGGCAGGGGCCATCAGCCCCAGCATTTT.